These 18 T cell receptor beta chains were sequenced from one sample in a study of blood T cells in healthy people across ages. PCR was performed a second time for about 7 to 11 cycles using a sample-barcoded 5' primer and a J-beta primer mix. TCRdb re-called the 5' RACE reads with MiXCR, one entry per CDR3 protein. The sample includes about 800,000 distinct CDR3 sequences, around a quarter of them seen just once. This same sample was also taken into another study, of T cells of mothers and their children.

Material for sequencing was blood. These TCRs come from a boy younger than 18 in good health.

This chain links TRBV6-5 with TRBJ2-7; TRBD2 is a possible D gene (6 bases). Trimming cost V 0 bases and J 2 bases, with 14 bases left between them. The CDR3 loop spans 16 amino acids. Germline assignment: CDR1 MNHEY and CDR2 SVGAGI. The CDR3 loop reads CASSYSIAGGAYEQYF. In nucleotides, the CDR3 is TGTGCCAGCAGTTACTCGATAGCTGGAGGGGCCTACGAGCAGTACTTC.

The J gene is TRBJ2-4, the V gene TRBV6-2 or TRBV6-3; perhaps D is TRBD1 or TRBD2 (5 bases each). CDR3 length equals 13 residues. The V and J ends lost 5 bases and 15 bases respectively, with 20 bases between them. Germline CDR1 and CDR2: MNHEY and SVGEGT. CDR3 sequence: CASSEGPQTIGYF. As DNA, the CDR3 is TGTGCCAGCAGTGAGGGACCCCAAACGATCGGGTACTTC.

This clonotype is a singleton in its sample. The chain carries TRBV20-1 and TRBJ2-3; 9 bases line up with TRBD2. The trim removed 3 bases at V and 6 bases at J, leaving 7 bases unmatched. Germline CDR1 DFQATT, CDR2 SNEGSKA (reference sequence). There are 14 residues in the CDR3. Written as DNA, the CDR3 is TGCAGTGCTAGGGTTAGCGGGAGAACTGATACGCAGTATTTT. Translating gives CSARVSGRTDTQYF.

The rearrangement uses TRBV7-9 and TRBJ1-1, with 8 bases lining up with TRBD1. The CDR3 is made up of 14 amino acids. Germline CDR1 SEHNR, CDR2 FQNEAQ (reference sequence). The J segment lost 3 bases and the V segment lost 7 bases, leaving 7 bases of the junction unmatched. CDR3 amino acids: CASTPDRVDTEAFF. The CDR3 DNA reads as TGTGCCAGCACCCCGGACAGGGTGGACACTGAAGCTTTCTTT.

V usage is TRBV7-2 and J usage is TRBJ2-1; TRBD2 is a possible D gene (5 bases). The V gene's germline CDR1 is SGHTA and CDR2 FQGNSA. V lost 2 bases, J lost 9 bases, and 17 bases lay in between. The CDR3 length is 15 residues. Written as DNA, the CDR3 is TGTGCCAGCAGCTTATTAGGGCGTGAAGGGAGTGAGCAGTTCTTC. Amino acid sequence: CASSLLGREGSEQFF. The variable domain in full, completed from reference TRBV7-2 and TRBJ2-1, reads GAGVSQSPSNKVTEKGKDVELRCDPISGHTALYWYRQSLGQGLEFLIYFQGNSAPDKSGLPSDRFSAERTGGSVSTLTIQRTQQEDSAVYLCASSLLGREGSEQFFGPGTRLTVL.

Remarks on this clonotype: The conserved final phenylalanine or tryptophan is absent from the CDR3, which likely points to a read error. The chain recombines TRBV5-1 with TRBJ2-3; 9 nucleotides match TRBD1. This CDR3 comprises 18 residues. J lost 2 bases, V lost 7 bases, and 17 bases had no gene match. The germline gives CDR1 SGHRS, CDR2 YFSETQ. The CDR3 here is CASGEPGTGFWDTDTQYL. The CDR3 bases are TGCGCCAGCGGCGAACCCGGGACAGGGTTTTGGGACACAGATACGCAGTATCTT.

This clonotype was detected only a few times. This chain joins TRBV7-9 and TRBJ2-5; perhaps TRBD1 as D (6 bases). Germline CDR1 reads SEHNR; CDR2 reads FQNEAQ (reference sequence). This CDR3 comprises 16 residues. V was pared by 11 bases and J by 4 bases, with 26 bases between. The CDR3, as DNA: TGTGCCGTCAACCCCCTTTACAGGGTAGAGGGAGAGACCCAGTACTTC. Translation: CAVNPLYRVEGETQYF.

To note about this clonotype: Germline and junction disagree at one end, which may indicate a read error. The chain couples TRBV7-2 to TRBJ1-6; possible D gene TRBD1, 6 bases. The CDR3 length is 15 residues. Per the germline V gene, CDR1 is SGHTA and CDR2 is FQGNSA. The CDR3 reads CARSLGGGPNSPLHF. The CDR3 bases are TGTGCCAGAAGCTTAGGGGGAGGGCCGAATTCACCCCTCCACTTT.

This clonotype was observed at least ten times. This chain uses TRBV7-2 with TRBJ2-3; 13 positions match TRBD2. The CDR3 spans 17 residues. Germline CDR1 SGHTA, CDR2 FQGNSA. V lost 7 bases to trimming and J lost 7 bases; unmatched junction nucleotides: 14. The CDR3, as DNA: TGTGCCAGCAACCCCGGGGGGGGACTAGCGGGACGTTATACGCAGTATTTT. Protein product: CASNPGGGLAGRYTQYF.

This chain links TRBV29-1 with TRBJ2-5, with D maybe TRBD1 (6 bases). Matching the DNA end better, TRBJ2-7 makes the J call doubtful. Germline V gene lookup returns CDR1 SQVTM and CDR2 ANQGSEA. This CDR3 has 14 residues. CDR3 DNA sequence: TGCAGCGCGAGCTCACCGGGACACCCCTACGAGCAGTACTTC. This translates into CSASSPGHPYEQYF.

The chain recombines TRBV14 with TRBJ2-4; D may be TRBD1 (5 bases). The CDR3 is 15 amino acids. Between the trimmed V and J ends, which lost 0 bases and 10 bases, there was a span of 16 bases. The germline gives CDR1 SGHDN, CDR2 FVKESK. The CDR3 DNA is TGTGCCAGCAGCCAAGATTTTGGGTATCGACAGATTCAGTACTTC. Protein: CASSQDFGYRQIQYF.

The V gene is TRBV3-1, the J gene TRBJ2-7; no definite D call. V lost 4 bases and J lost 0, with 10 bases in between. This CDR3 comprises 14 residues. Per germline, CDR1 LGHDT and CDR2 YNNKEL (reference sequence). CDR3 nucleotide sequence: TGTGCCAGCAGCCTGACCCATACCTCCTACGAGCAGTACTTC. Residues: CASSLTHTSYEQYF.

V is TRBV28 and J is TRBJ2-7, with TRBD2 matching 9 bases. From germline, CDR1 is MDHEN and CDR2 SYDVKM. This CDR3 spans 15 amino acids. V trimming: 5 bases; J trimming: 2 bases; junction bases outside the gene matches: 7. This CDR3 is CASSETSGLTYEQYF. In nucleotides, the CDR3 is TGTGCCAGCAGTGAGACTAGCGGCCTTACCTACGAGCAGTACTTC.

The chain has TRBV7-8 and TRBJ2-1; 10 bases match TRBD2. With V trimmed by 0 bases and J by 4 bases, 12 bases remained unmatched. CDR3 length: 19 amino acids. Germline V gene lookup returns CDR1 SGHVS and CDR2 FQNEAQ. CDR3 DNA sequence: TGTGCCAGCAGCTTAGCCGACCCGGGACTAGCGCATCATTACAATGAGCAGTTCTTC. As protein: CASSLADPGLAHHYNEQFF.

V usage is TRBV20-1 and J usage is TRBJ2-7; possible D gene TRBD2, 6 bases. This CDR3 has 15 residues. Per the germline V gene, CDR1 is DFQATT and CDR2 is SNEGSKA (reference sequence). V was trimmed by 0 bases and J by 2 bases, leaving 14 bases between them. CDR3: CSARDGAGLTYEQYF. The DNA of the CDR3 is TGCAGTGCTAGAGATGGGGCAGGACTAACCTACGAGCAGTACTTC.

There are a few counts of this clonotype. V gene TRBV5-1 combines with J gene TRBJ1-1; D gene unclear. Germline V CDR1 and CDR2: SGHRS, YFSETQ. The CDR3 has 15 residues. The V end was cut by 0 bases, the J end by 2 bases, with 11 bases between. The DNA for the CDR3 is TGCGCCAGCAGCTTGGGAGGGAACCTCAACACTGAAGCTTTCTTT. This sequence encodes CASSLGGNLNTEAFF.

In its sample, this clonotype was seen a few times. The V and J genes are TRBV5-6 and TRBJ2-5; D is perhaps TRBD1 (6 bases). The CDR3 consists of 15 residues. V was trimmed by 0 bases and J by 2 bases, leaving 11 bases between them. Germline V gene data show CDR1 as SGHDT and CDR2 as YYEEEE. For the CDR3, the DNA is TGTGCCAGCAGCTTGGTACTGGACAGACAAGAGACCCAGTACTTC. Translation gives CASSLVLDRQETQYF.

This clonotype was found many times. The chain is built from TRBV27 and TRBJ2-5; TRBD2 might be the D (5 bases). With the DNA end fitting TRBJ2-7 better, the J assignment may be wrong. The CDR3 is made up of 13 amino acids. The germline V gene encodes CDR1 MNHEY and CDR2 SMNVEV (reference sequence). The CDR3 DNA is TGTGCCAGCAGCCCCGGGGTAGACTACGAGCAGTACTTC. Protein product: CASSPGVDYEQYF.